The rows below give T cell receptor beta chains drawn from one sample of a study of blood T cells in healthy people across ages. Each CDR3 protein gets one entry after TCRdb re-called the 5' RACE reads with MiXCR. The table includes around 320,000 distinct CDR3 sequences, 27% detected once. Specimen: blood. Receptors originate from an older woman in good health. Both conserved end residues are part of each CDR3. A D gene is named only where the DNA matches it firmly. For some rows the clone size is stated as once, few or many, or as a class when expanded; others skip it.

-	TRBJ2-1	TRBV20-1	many	CSARGGANAPFF	TGCAGTGCTAGAGGAGGGGCCAATGCTCCGTTCTTC
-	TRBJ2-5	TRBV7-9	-	CASSSGLGGGETQYF	TGTGCCAGCAGCTCCGGACTAGGGGGCGGAGAGACCCAGTACTTC
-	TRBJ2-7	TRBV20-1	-	CSASEGGDKYEQYF	TGCAGTGCTAGTGAGGGAGGAGATAAGTACGAGCAGTACTTC
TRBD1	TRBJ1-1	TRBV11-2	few	CASSLDIDRGNTEAFF	TGTGCCAGCAGCTTAGATATAGACAGGGGGAACACTGAAGCTTTCTTT
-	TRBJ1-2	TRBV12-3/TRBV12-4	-	CASSFAGTYGYTF	TGTGCCAGCAGTTTCGCGGGGACCTATGGCTACACCTTC
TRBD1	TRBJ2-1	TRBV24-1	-	CATSDPGGQAPNEQFF	TGTGCCACCAGTGATCCCGGGGGACAGGCACCCAATGAGCAGTTCTTC
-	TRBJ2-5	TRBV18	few	CASSPNLRETQYF	TGTGCCAGCTCACCAAACCTACGGGAGACCCAGTACTTC
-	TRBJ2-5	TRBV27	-	CASNPRGRIQETQYF	TGTGCCAGCAACCCTAGGGGGAGGATACAAGAGACCCAGTACTTC
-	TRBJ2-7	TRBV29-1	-	CSVDSKVGPYEQYF	TGCAGCGTGGATAGTAAGGTGGGCCCCTACGAGCAGTACTTC
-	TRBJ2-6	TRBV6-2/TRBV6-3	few	CASSPLGTFDAGANVLTF	TGTGCCAGCAGCCCCCTCGGGACATTCGACGCTGGGGCCAACGTCCTGACTTTC
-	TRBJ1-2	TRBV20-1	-	CSAPISIDYGYTF	TGCAGTGCGCCGATTTCTATAGACTATGGCTACACCTTC
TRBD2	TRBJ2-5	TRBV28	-	CASGLAGGETQYF	TGTGCGAGTGGGCTAGCGGGAGGGGAGACCCAGTACTTC
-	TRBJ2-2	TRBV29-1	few	CSVEVLWASGAGELFF	TGCAGCGTTGAAGTCTTGTGGGCATCGGGCGCCGGGGAGCTGTTTTTT
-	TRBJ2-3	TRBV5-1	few	CASTPLRGQDTQYF	TGCGCCAGCACCCCGCTGCGAGGGCAAGATACGCAGTATTTT
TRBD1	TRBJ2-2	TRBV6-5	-	CASSWGQGFATGELFF	TGTGCCAGCAGTTGGGGACAGGGGTTTGCCACCGGGGAGCTGTTTTTT
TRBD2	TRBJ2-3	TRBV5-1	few	CASSLGSGRGASTDTQYF	TGCGCCAGCAGCTTGGGTAGCGGGAGAGGAGCTAGCACAGATACGCAGTATTTT
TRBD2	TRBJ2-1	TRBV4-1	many	CASSRGLRGTPGLAALYNEQFF	TGCGCCAGCAGCCGTGGCCTACGGGGAACACCGGGACTAGCTGCTCTCTACAATGAGCAGTTCTTC
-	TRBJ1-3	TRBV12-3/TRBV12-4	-	CASSLSRTGNTIYF	TGTGCCAGCAGTTTAAGCAGAACTGGAAACACCATATATTTT
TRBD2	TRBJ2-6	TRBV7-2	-	CASSLGGGRSGANVLTF	TGTGCCAGCAGCTTAGGAGGCGGGAGATCTGGGGCCAACGTCCTGACTTTC
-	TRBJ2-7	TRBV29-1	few	CSVGWGFSYEQYF	TGCAGCGTGGGATGGGGCTTCTCCTACGAGCAGTACTTC
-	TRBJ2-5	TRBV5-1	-	CASSSSTGKETQYF	TGCGCCAGCAGCTCTTCGACGGGGAAAGAGACCCAGTACTTC
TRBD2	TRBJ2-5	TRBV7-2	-	CASSLWEGKETQYF	TGTGCCAGCAGCTTATGGGAGGGCAAAGAGACCCAGTACTTC
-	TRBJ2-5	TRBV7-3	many	CASSLNGRETQYF	TGTGCCAGCAGCTTAAACGGTCGGGAGACCCAGTACTTC
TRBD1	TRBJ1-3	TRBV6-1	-	CASSEITTGHGNTIYF	TGTGCCAGCAGTGAGATAACGACAGGGCATGGAAACACCATATATTTT
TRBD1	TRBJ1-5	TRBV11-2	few	CASSPSGGGFPQHF	TGTGCCAGCAGCCCCTCAGGGGGCGGGTTTCCCCAGCATTTT
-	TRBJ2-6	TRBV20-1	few	CSARLGGANVLTF	TGCAGTGCTAGATTGGGCGGGGCCAACGTCCTGACTTTC
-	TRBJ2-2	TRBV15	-	CATAAPAGTGELFF	TGTGCCACGGCTGCTCCGGCGGGAACCGGGGAGCTGTTTTTT
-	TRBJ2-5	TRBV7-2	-	CASSYPSNAGPRETQYF	TGTGCCAGCAGCTACCCTTCTAACGCGGGGCCCCGGGAGACCCAGTACTTC
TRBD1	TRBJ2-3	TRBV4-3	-	CASSLGTGGNTQYF	TGCGCCAGCAGCCTCGGGACAGGGGGGAATACGCAGTATTTT
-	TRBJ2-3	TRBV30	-	CAWSGQDTQYF	TGTGCCTGGAGTGGACAGGATACGCAGTATTTT
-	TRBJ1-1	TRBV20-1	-	CSATDLWGMNTEAFF	TGCAGTGCTACCGACCTTTGGGGCATGAACACTGAAGCTTTCTTT